Below are 22 T cell receptor beta chains sequenced from a single sample in a study of graft-versus-host responses after intestinal transplantation. No antigen is known for these receptors. TCRdb's table, derived via immunoSEQ multiplex PCR, lists solely in-frame clones and lacks some. Here the sample spans approximately 54,000 clones, roughly 84% being singletons. Material: unstimulated CD4+ T cells sorted from spleen or lymph node cells, obtained before transplant. These receptors all stem from a human donor who was the organ donor for an intestinal transplant.

This chain links TRBV19 with TRBJ2-1, with 10 bases lining up with TRBD2. CDR1 and CDR2 (germline): LNHDA, SQIVND (reference sequence). With 7 bases clipped from V and 8 bases from J, the junction kept 11 bases outside the gene matches. The CDR3 spans 15 residues. CDR3 region: CASTPLAGARHEQFF. The CDR3 nucleotides read TGTGCCAGTACTCCCCTAGCGGGAGCACGCCATGAGCAGTTCTTC.

The J gene is TRBJ2-7, the V gene TRBV25-1; 13 bases align to TRBD2. The CDR3 is made up of 14 amino acids. CDR1 MGHDK and CDR2 SYGVNS come from the germline V gene. J gave up 8 bases and V 4 bases, and 5 bases lay outside the gene matches. CDR3 nucleotide sequence: TGTGCCAGCAGTGTCGGGACTAGCGGGACACAGCAGTACTTC. Its protein product is CASSVGTSGTQQYF.

The chain recombines TRBV6-5 with TRBJ2-7; a possible D gene is TRBD2 (5 bases). V dropped 5 bases and J dropped 3 bases, with 14 bases sitting between them. Germline V lookup: CDR1 MNHEY, CDR2 SVGAGI. CDR3 length equals 14 residues. The CDR3 loop reads CASSRSTGNYEQYF. The CDR3 DNA is TGTGCCAGCAGTCGGAGTACGGGGAACTACGAGCAGTACTTC.

V gene TRBV10-3 combines with J gene TRBJ2-7; 8 nucleotides agree with TRBD2. V lost 3 bases, J lost 1 base, and 8 bases stayed unmatched. Germline CDR1 ENHRY, CDR2 SYGVKD. The CDR3 runs to 16 residues. The CDR3 bases are TGTGCCATCAGTGATAGGGCGGGAGGCCGATCCTACGAGCAGTACTTC. Residues: CAISDRAGGRSYEQYF.

V is TRBV7-7 and J is TRBJ2-7; 10 bases align to TRBD2. The ends lost 6 bases at V and 3 bases at J; junction bases unmatched: 5. CDR1 is SSHAT and CDR2 is FNYEAQ in the germline V gene (reference sequence). This CDR3 region has 14 residues. The CDR3 bases are TGTGCCAGCAGGCCGGGACTAGCGAGCTACGAGCAGTACTTC. This gives the protein CASRPGLASYEQYF. The whole variable domain, filled in from reference TRBV7-7 and TRBJ2-7, reads GAGVSQSPRYKVTKRGQDVTLRCDPISSHATLYWYQQALGQGPEFLTYFNYEAQPDKSGLPSDRFSAERPEGSISTLTIQRTEQRDSAMYRCASRPGLASYEQYFGPGTRLTVT.

The CDR3 sequence: CAWSATYEQYF. Here the CDR3 DNA reads TGTGCCTGGAGTGCTACCTACGAGCAGTACTTC. The chain is built from TRBV30 and TRBJ2-7; D is unclear. V shed 1 base and J shed 2 bases, with 3 bases lying between them. The CDR3 contains 11 residues. CDR1 is GTSNPN, CDR2 SVGIG, per germline (reference sequence).

V gene TRBV19 combines with J gene TRBJ2-5, with 10 bases lining up with TRBD1. With 9 bases clipped from V and 4 bases from J, the junction kept 5 bases outside the gene matches. Germline V gene sequence: CDR1 LNHDA, CDR2 SQIVND (reference sequence). This CDR3 comprises 13 residues. As DNA, the CDR3 is TGTGCCAGCCGGGACAGGGGTTCAGAGACCCAGTACTTC. Its translation: CASRDRGSETQYF.

The V gene is TRBV11-2, the J gene TRBJ2-1; 7 positions match TRBD2. Germline values: CDR1 SGHAT, CDR2 FQNNGV. V lost 1 base and J lost 4; bases outside the gene matches: 4. The CDR3 is made up of 15 amino acids. This CDR3 is CASSLVPSGYNEQFF. In DNA, the CDR3 is TGTGCCAGCAGCTTAGTTCCTAGCGGTTACAATGAGCAGTTCTTC.

A few counts support this clone. The chain carries TRBV25-1 and TRBJ2-5; D not resolved. The CDR3 spans 14 residues. The germline V gene has CDR1 MGHDK and CDR2 SYGVNS. Trimming took 3 bases from V and 1 from J, leaving 9 bases between them. CDR3 residues: CASSDPGPQETQYF. The DNA for the CDR3 is TGTGCCAGCAGTGACCCCGGACCCCAAGAGACCCAGTACTTC.

The CDR3 DNA follows: TGTGCCAGCAGCTTAATGGCCCCGAACACTGAAGCTTTCTTT. Its translation: CASSLMAPNTEAFF. The chain recombines TRBV5-4 with TRBJ1-1, with D unresolved. V lost 2 bases and J lost 1, with 9 bases in between. The CDR3 extends over 14 amino acids. CDR1 and CDR2 (germline): SGHNT, YYREEE (reference sequence). The complete variable domain, with remaining parts taken from reference TRBV5-4 and TRBJ1-1, reads ETGVTQSPTHLIKTRGQQVTLRCSSQSGHNTVSWYQQALGQGPQFIFQYYREEENGRGNFPPRFSGLQFPNYSSELNVNALELDDSALYLCASSLMAPNTEAFFGQGTRLTVV.

The chain couples TRBV2 to TRBJ1-2, with D uncertain. V was trimmed by 7 bases and J by 4 bases, leaving 13 bases between them. Germline CDR1 reads SNHLY; CDR2 reads FYNNEI. The CDR3 totals 13 residues. The CDR3 is CASTENGFYGYTF. For the CDR3, the DNA is TGTGCCAGCACCGAAAACGGTTTCTATGGCTACACCTTC.

The rearrangement links TRBV7-9 to TRBJ2-1; the match to TRBD2 covers 8 bases. The germline CDR1 and CDR2 sequences are SEHNR and FQNEAQ (reference sequence). V shed 1 base and J 10 bases; nucleotides not matched to a gene: 12. The CDR3 is 16 residues long. CDR3 nucleotides: TGTGCCAGCAGCTTAGGTTTCTTAGCGGGGCCGCGGGAGCAGTTCTTC. Translation: CASSLGFLAGPREQFF.

The chain is built from TRBV12-5 and TRBJ2-5; either TRBD1 or TRBD2 may supply D (5 bases each). Germline V gene lookup returns CDR1 LGHNT and CDR2 FRNRAP. CDR3 length equals 13 residues. V shed 1 base and J shed 2 bases, with 5 bases lying between them. In nucleotides, the CDR3 is TGTGCTAGTGGTTTGGGGGGGCAAGAGACCCAGTACTTC. It specifies CASGLGGQETQYF.

The J gene is TRBJ2-5, the V gene TRBV12-5; no firm D call. CDR3 length equals 14 residues. Germline CDR1 LGHNT, CDR2 FRNRAP. V was shortened by 3 bases and J by 2 bases, with 10 bases between the two germline ends. CDR3 bases: TGTGCTAGTGGTTTCACCACAAGGCAAGAGACCCAGTACTTC. Amino acids: CASGFTTRQETQYF.

The chain recombines TRBV10-2 with TRBJ1-2; TRBD1 matches 9 bases. This CDR3 is 16 amino acids long. The V segment lost 4 bases and the J segment 1 base; nucleotides outside the gene matches: 7. Per the germline V gene, CDR1 is WSHSY and CDR2 is SAAADI. The CDR3 DNA reads as TGCGCCAGCAGTGGGACAGGGGTGTTCTTTAACTATGGCTACACCTTC. Translating it yields CASSGTGVFFNYGYTF.

This rearrangement joins TRBV6-6 to TRBJ2-7, with 11 bases fitting TRBD2. This CDR3 spans 15 amino acids. CDR1 is MNHNY and CDR2 is SVGAGI in the germline V gene (reference sequence). Trimming cost V 6 bases and J 0 bases; bases outside gene matches: 4. CDR3: CASSPTSGSSYEQYF. The CDR3 nucleotides read TGTGCCAGCAGCCCTACTAGCGGGAGCTCCTACGAGCAGTACTTC.

V usage is TRBV7-2 and J usage is TRBJ2-7; no clear D gene. The germline V gene has CDR1 SGHTA and CDR2 FQGNSA. V lost 3 bases and J lost 0, with 3 bases in between. The CDR3 runs 12 residues. The CDR3 nucleotides are TGTGCCAGCAGCTTCAGCTCCTACGAGCAGTACTTC. Its protein is CASSFSSYEQYF.

V is TRBV7-9 and J is TRBJ2-1, with 9 bases lining up with TRBD2. Germline lookup yields CDR1 SEHNR and CDR2 FQNEAQ (reference sequence). CDR3 size: 15 residues. With 3 bases clipped from V and 9 bases from J, the junction kept 9 bases outside the gene matches. The CDR3 nucleotides are TGTGCCAGCAGCTTTCAGCGGGGGGTTAGAAGTGAGCAGTTCTTC. Translated: CASSFQRGVRSEQFF.

This clone showed up just once. The chain is built from TRBV6-1 and TRBJ1-1, with D uncertain. Deletions cut 5 bases from V and 0 bases from J, with 7 bases between. Per the germline V gene, CDR1 is MNHNS and CDR2 is SASEGT. This CDR3 has 13 residues. The CDR3 region is CASSRTVNTEAFF. The CDR3 bases are TGTGCCAGCAGTAGGACGGTGAACACTGAAGCTTTCTTT.

This clone appeared a few times. The chain uses TRBV6-1 and TRBJ1-1, with unresolved D. From germline, CDR1 is MNHNS and CDR2 SASEGT. V gave up 4 bases and J gave up 8 bases, with 8 bases separating them. This CDR3 has 11 amino acids. CDR3 region: CASSGVVEAFF. CDR3 coding DNA: TGTGCCAGCAGTGGGGTGGTCGAAGCTTTCTTT.

V is TRBV13 and J is TRBJ2-3; 12 positions match TRBD2. The CDR3 totals 16 residues. Germline CDR1 reads PRHDT; CDR2 reads FYEKMQ (reference sequence). V lost 3 bases to trimming and J lost 3 bases; unmatched junction nucleotides: 4. CDR3 residues: CASSFLAGGPTDTQYF. The CDR3 bases are TGTGCCAGCAGCTTCCTAGCGGGGGGGCCGACAGATACGCAGTATTTT.

The chain is built from TRBV2 and TRBJ2-3; 14 bases map to TRBD2. CDR3 size: 16 residues. Germline lookup yields CDR1 SNHLY and CDR2 FYNNEI. V shed 7 bases, J shed 5 bases, and the junction held 8 bases outside the gene matches. The CDR3 DNA reads as TGTGCCAGCACCCTGGGACTAGCGGGGGCTGGAGATACGCAGTATTTT. Protein: CASTLGLAGAGDTQYF.